The entry below describes one T cell receptor (beta chain). Its antigen remains unknown. CD45RO negativity and positive selection for CCR7 defined naive CD8 cells, a population that excluded terminally differentiated effector memory CD45RA+ cells. Within Nashville, Tennessee resided all donors, each a Caucasian adult. The data belong to a study of shared clonotypes between healthy human individuals. Some clones are missing from TCRdb's copy, which holds only in-frame ones; the method was immunoSEQ multiplex PCR. The data hold hundreds of thousands of clones, with roughly 95% observed a single time. Study-level findings and limits: Across several donors, naive CD4 shared about 5%, naive CD8 over 3%, memory CD4 roughly 2.1%, memory CD8 0.4% to 0.5%. The sampled material consisted only of blood, and tissue repertoires are likely to differ.

The CDR3 extends over 12 amino acids. Between the trimmed V and J ends, which lost 3 bases and 5 bases, there was a span of 7 bases. Germline assignment: CDR1 SEHNR and CDR2 FQNEAQ (reference sequence). The source of this sequence is a woman aged 25 to 39 in good health. The sequenced sample consisted of naive CD8+ T cells sorted from blood. V usage is TRBV7-9 and J usage is TRBJ1-1, with D perhaps matching TRBD1 (5 bases). In DNA, the CDR3 is TGTGCCAGCAGCTTTCAGGGAACTGAAGCTTTCTTT. This gives the protein CASSFQGTEAFF.